Following are 15 T cell receptor beta chains from one sample sequenced in a study of T cell repertoires in cytomegalovirus infection (dated by TCRdb to about 2019). The reads were generated on an Illumina HiSeq 1500. The public reads were quality trimmed at Q25 with fastp and then assembled into clones with MiXCR by TCRdb, keeping productive beta chains. Rows matching on CDR3 protein sequence are summarized as one entry with the most common DNA and genes. This sample lists 40,000 to 50,000 distinct CDR3 sequences; more than 20% were detected once. The ten top clones hold under 20% of the sample. What these receptors recognize is not known. Material: PBMCs, sequenced either directly or after in vitro stimulation (not recorded which). Receptors originate from a human donor in good health (CMV status not recorded). Some clones in this sample may be carry-over from other donors' samples.

V and J are TRBV5-6 and TRBJ2-1; D could derive from TRBD1 or TRBD2 (5 bases each). CDR3 length: 13 amino acids. V lost 5 bases and J 9 bases, leaving 15 bases between the germline ends. Per germline, CDR1 SGHDT and CDR2 YYEEEE. The CDR3 region is CASRNTRETEQFF. For the CDR3, the DNA is TGTGCCAGCAGAAATACCAGGGAGACTGAGCAGTTCTTC.

This clonotype was counted at least ten times. Here the CDR3 reads CASSARPSSGADTQYF. In DNA form, the CDR3 reads TGTGCCAGCAGCGCCCGACCTTCGTCCGGTGCAGATACGCAGTATTTT. The chain combines TRBV9 with TRBJ2-3, with no clear D. This CDR3 comprises 16 residues. Germline-derived CDR1 and CDR2 are SGDLS and YYNGEE. V was trimmed by 3 bases and J by 4 bases, leaving 18 bases between them.

J is TRBJ2-7 and V is TRBV7-9; 8 nucleotides align to TRBD2. In germline, CDR1 is SEHNR, CDR2 FQNEAQ (reference sequence). This CDR3 contains 17 residues. Trimming took 2 bases from V and 5 from J; bases not matched to a gene: 14. The CDR3 is CASSLTVHGRVGHEQYF. In nucleotides, the CDR3 is TGTGCCAGCAGCTTAACAGTCCACGGGAGGGTAGGGCACGAGCAGTACTTC.

DNA of the CDR3: TGTGCCAGCAGCCAACTGCTTGGACGGGGGAAAGAGACCCAGTACTTC. Amino acids: CASSQLLGRGKETQYF. This chain links TRBV7-6 with TRBJ2-5; D perhaps matches TRBD2 (6 bases). CDR1 and CDR2 from the germline V gene are SGHVS and FNYEAQ. This CDR3 is built from 16 residues. V lost 5 bases, J lost 3 bases, and 19 bases lay in between.

This clonotype was seen at least ten times. V is TRBV12-5 and J is TRBJ2-1; 8 bases fit TRBD2. Germline CDR1 is LGHNT and CDR2 is FRNRAP. The CDR3 runs to 16 residues. V was clipped by 6 bases and J by 0 bases; unmatched bases: 7. The CDR3 DNA is TGTGCTAGTGGGGCACTAGCGGCCCGCTCCTACAATGAGCAGTTCTTC. This sequence encodes CASGALAARSYNEQFF.

This clonotype was seen more than once but under ten times. The chain employs TRBV7-9 and TRBJ2-5; TRBD1 matches at 10 bases. The CDR3 totals 13 residues. Per germline, CDR1 SEHNR and CDR2 FQNEAQ (reference sequence). Germline trimming cut 5 bases from V and 3 bases from J; bases unmatched to any gene: 0. The CDR3: CASSGTGEETQYF. The CDR3, as DNA: TGTGCCAGCAGCGGGACAGGGGAAGAGACCCAGTACTTC.

The chain uses TRBV7-9 and TRBJ1-3, with 7 bases matching TRBD1. The V gene end was trimmed by 4 bases and the J gene end by 0 bases; junction bases not matched to a gene: 6. Germline CDR1 SEHNR, CDR2 FQNEAQ (reference sequence). The length of the CDR3 is 16 residues. This CDR3 is CASSSHRGDSGNTIYF. DNA of the CDR3: TGTGCCAGCAGCTCCCACAGGGGCGACTCTGGAAACACCATATATTTT.

The chain uses TRBV20-1 and TRBJ1-5; 7 bases match TRBD1. V shed 6 bases, J shed 6 bases, and the junction held 5 bases outside the gene matches. Germline CDR1 DFQATT, CDR2 SNEGSKA (reference sequence). CDR3 length equals 12 residues. CDR3 loop: CSASRQGQPQHF. In DNA form, the CDR3 reads TGCAGTGCGTCCAGACAGGGTCAGCCCCAGCATTTT.

This clonotype has at least ten counts. V gene TRBV7-2 combines with J gene TRBJ2-7, with a tentative D call TRBD2 (5 bases). Trimming left V 1 base short and J 4 bases short, with 8 bases between. CDR1 and CDR2 (germline): SGHTA, FQGNSA. This CDR3 contains 13 residues. CDR3 sequence: CASSLGTQYEQYF. In nucleotides, the CDR3 is TGTGCCAGCAGCTTAGGGACTCAGTACGAGCAGTACTTC.

This clonotype was observed at least ten times. This chain uses TRBV27 with TRBJ1-2; 9 nucleotides match TRBD1. The CDR3 extends over 14 amino acids. V was pared by 4 bases and J by 4 bases, with 4 bases of the junction left unmatched. Germline-derived CDR1 and CDR2 are MNHEY and SMNVEV (reference sequence). The CDR3 spells CASSSPGQGYGYTF. CDR3 nucleotide sequence: TGTGCCAGCAGTTCCCCGGGACAGGGCTATGGCTACACCTTC.

The chain is built from TRBV9 and TRBJ2-1, with D possibly being TRBD2 (6 bases). The V gene's germline CDR1 is SGDLS and CDR2 YYNGEE. The CDR3 consists of 15 residues. Trimming cost V 4 bases and J 0 bases, with 11 bases left between them. The CDR3 spells CASSLGLSSYNEQFF. DNA of the CDR3: TGTGCCAGCAGCCTGGGACTGAGCTCCTACAATGAGCAGTTCTTC.

This clonotype has ten or more counts. V is TRBV9 and J is TRBJ2-2; 8 bases line up with TRBD2. This CDR3 is built from 16 residues. With 0 bases clipped from V and 3 bases from J, the junction kept 4 bases outside the gene matches. Germline CDR1 SGDLS, CDR2 YYNGEE. DNA for the CDR3: TGTGCCAGCAGCGTAGGAACTAGCGGTTACACCGGGGAGCTGTTTTTT. Its protein is CASSVGTSGYTGELFF.

The chain recombines TRBV6-2 or TRBV6-3 with TRBJ2-7; a possible D gene is TRBD1 (6 bases). CDR1 and CDR2 (germline): MNHEY, SVGEGT. The CDR3 spans 13 residues. Trimming removed 10 bases at V and 1 base at J, with 14 bases between. In DNA, the CDR3 is TGTGCCATCAAGGGACAAACATCCTACGAGCAGTACTTC. The encoded protein is CAIKGQTSYEQYF.

A single count supports this clonotype. The V gene is TRBV11-2, the J gene TRBJ1-1; a possible D gene is TRBD1 (5 bases). V gave up 3 bases and J gave up 4 bases, with 9 bases separating them. The germline V gene has CDR1 SGHAT and CDR2 FQNNGV. This CDR3 contains 13 residues. CDR3 coding DNA: TGTGCCAGCAGCTTGGGGGAGGCCACTGAAGCTTTCTTT. Residues: CASSLGEATEAFF.

This clonotype has a handful of counts. The chain combines TRBV7-9 with TRBJ2-1, with a tentative D call TRBD2 (5 bases). The ends were cut back, 3 bases at V and 12 bases at J, with 18 bases in the middle. The CDR3 totals 14 residues. CDR1 and CDR2 from the germline V gene are SEHNR and FQNEAQ (reference sequence). The CDR3 DNA sequence: TGTGCCAGCAGCTTTAAGGGCGGGCCTCGAGGGCAGTTCTTC. This codes for CASSFKGGPRGQFF.